A single sample gave rise to the 10 T cell receptor beta chains below, sequenced in a study of identical twins (dated by TCRdb to the mid-2010s). The library was built by means of 5' RACE. Sequenced on an Illumina HiSeq 2000. TCRdb reprocessing: public reads trimmed at Q25 with fastp, clones called with MiXCR, in-frame beta chains kept. Identical CDR3 proteins give one entry, which carries the most common genes and DNA. This sample holds about 530,000 distinct CDR3 sequences; approximately 20% were observed only once. The top ten hold approximately 0.48% of the sample. The sample was also reused in another study, on yellow fever vaccine responses in identical twins.

The sample comprised CD4+ T cells sorted from blood. The receptors originated from a woman younger than 30 in good health.

The chain combines TRBV29-1 with TRBJ2-3; 9 bases are a match to TRBD1. The germline V gene encodes CDR1 SQVTM and CDR2 ANQGSEA. J gave up 6 bases and V 0 bases, and 10 bases lay outside the gene matches. CDR3 length: 16 amino acids. CDR3 sequence reads: CSVEDGTGFFVDTQYF. CDR3 in DNA: TGCAGCGTTGAAGATGGGACAGGGTTTTTTGTGGATACGCAGTATTTT.

This clonotype was detected a few times. V and J are TRBV4-1 and TRBJ2-5; D remains unclear. Germline CDR1 and CDR2: MGHRA and YSYEKL. This CDR3 region has 18 residues. Trimming cost V 0 bases and J 1 base, with 18 bases left between them. In DNA form, the CDR3 reads TGCGCCAGCAGCCAAGATCGGGCAGATCCCCCTACCCAAGAGACCCAGTACTTC. Translated, it gives CASSQDRADPPTQETQYF.

V and J are TRBV7-9 and TRBJ1-4, with D possibly matching TRBD1 (6 bases). The CDR3 loop spans 15 amino acids. V was clipped by 5 bases and J by 8 bases, with 18 bases between them. Germline CDR1 reads SEHNR; CDR2 reads FQNEAQ (reference sequence). The CDR3: CASSTYRVSFEKLFF. CDR3 nucleotides: TGTGCCAGCAGCACCTACAGGGTTTCCTTCGAAAAACTGTTTTTT.

This clonotype showed up just a few times. The CDR3 protein is CASSSPGLAGGPRGQYF. The CDR3 DNA follows: TGTGCCAGCAGTTCCCCCGGACTAGCGGGAGGGCCTAGGGGCCAGTACTTC. The chain uses TRBV28 and TRBJ2-5, with 15 bases fitting TRBD2. The CDR3 is made up of 17 amino acids. Germline trimming cut 4 bases from V and 10 bases from J; bases unmatched to any gene: 13. Germline CDR1 and CDR2: MDHEN and SYDVKM.

The chain is built from TRBV2 and TRBJ2-7, with 9 bases fitting TRBD2. Germline V gene data show CDR1 as SNHLY and CDR2 as FYNNEI. The V segment lost 9 bases and the J segment 4 bases; nucleotides outside the gene matches: 13. The CDR3 is 15 amino acids. Written as DNA, the CDR3 is TGTGCCAGTGGCGGGGCGGGAGGGCCGCAGTACGAGCAGTACTTC. As protein: CASGGAGGPQYEQYF.

CDR3 sequence: CASSLVQGNSYEQYV. DNA for the CDR3: TGTGCCAGCAGCTTAGTACAGGGGAATAGCTACGAGCAGTACGTC. This sequence joins TRBV7-9 and TRBJ2-7; 7 nucleotides align to TRBD1. J was trimmed by 3 bases and V by 1 base; bases with no gene match: 6. The CDR3 runs 15 residues. The germline CDR1 and CDR2 sequences are SEHNR and FQNEAQ (reference sequence).

The chain combines TRBV20-1 with TRBJ2-7, with 9 bases fitting TRBD1. Germline trimming cut 6 bases from V and 7 bases from J; bases unmatched to any gene: 7. The CDR3 length is 12 residues. From germline, CDR1 is DFQATT and CDR2 SNEGSKA (reference sequence). The CDR3 DNA reads as TGCAGTGCAAATACAGGGGGCCAGGAGCAGTACTTC. It specifies CSANTGGQEQYF.

This clonotype has more than one count but fewer than ten. V and J are TRBV12-3 or TRBV12-4 and TRBJ1-5; TRBD1 is a possible D gene (5 bases). V was trimmed by 6 bases and J by 8 bases, leaving 11 bases between them. This CDR3 region has 12 residues. The CDR3 sequence: CASSPRGEPQHF. Here the CDR3 DNA reads TGTGCCAGCAGCCCGAGGGGAGAGCCCCAGCATTTT.

The chain is built from TRBV5-1 and TRBJ2-3; 7 nucleotides agree with TRBD2. Trimming at V came to 3 bases and at J to 4 bases, leaving 5 bases not matched to a gene. In germline, CDR1 is SGHRS, CDR2 YFSETQ. CDR3 size: 14 residues. The CDR3 is CASSSNGGADTQYF. The CDR3 nucleotides read TGCGCCAGCAGCTCCAATGGGGGGGCAGATACGCAGTATTTT. Combining the CDR3 with reference TRBV5-1 and TRBJ2-3 gives the whole variable domain KAGVTQTPRYLIKTRGQQVTLSCSPISGHRSVSWYQQTPGQGLQFLFEYFSETQRNKGNFPGRFSGRQFSNSRSEMNVSTLELGDSALYLCASSSNGGADTQYFGPGTRLTVL.

The CDR3 loop reads CASSQDRISGNTIYF. For the CDR3, the DNA is TGTGCCAGCAGCCAAGACAGGATCTCTGGAAACACCATATATTTT. The chain is built from TRBV3-1 and TRBJ1-3, with D unresolved. The length of the CDR3 is 15 residues. V was pared by 0 bases and J by 0 bases, with 6 bases between. CDR1 and CDR2 from the germline V gene are LGHDT and YNNKEL (reference sequence). The entire variable domain, with the rest obtained from reference TRBV3-1 and TRBJ1-3, is as follows: DTAVSQTPKYLVTQMGNDKSIKCEQNLGHDTMYWYKQDSKKFLKIMFSYNNKELIINETVPNRFSPKSPDKAHLNLHINSLELGDSAVYFCASSQDRISGNTIYFGEGSWLTVV.